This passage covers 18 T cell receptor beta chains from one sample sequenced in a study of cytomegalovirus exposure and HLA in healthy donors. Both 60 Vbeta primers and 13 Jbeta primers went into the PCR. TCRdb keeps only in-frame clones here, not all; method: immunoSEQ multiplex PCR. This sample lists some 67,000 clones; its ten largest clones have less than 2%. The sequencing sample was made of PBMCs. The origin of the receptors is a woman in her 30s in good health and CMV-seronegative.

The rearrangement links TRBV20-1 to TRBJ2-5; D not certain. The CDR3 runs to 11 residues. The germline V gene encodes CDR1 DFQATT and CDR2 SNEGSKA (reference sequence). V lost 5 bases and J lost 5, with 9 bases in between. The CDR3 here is CSAPGVETQYF. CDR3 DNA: TGCAGTGCTCCGGGTGTTGAGACCCAGTACTTC.

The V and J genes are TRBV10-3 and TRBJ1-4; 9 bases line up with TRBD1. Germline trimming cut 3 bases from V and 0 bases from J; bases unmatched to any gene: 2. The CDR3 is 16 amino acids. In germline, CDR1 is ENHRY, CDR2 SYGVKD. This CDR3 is CAISEGQGTTNEKLFF. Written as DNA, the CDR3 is TGTGCCATCAGTGAAGGACAGGGGACAACTAATGAAAAACTGTTTTTT.

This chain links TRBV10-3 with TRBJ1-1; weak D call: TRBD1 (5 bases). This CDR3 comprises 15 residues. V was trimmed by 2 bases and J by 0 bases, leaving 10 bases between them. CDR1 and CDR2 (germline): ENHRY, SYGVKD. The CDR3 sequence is CAISESTGLNTEAFF. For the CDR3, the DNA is TGTGCCATCAGTGAGAGCACAGGTTTGAACACTGAAGCTTTCTTT.

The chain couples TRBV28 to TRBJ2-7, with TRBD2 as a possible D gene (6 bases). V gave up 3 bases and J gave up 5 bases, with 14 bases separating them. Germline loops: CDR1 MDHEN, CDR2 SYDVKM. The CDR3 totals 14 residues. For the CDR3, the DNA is TGTGCCAGCAGTTTTGGCGGGACTTTCGACGAGCAGTACTTC. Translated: CASSFGGTFDEQYF. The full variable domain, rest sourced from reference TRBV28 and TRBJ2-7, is DVKVTQSSRYLVKRTGEKVFLECVQDMDHENMFWYRQDPGLGLRLIYFSYDVKMKEKGDIPEGYSVSREKKERFSLILESASTNQTSMYLCASSFGGTFDEQYFGPGTRLTVT.

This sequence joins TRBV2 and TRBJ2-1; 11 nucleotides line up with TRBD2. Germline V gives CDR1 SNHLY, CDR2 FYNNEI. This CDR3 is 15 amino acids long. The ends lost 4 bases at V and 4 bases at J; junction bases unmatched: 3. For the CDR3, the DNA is TGTGCCAGCAGTGCCGGGACTAGCGGTTACAATGAGCAGTTCTTC. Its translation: CASSAGTSGYNEQFF.

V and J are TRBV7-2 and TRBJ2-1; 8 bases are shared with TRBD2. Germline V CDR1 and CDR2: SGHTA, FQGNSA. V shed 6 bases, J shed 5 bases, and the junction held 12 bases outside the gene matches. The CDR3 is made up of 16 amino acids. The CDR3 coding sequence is TGTGCCAGCAGTTCTGGTCGGGGGGGATCCGACAATGAGCAGTTCTTC. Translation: CASSSGRGGSDNEQFF.

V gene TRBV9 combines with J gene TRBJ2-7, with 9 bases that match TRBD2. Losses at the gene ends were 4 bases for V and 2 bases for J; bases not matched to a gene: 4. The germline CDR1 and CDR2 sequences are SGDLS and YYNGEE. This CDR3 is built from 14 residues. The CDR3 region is CASSPSGGTYEQYF. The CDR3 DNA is TGTGCCAGCAGCCCCAGCGGGGGGACCTACGAGCAGTACTTC.

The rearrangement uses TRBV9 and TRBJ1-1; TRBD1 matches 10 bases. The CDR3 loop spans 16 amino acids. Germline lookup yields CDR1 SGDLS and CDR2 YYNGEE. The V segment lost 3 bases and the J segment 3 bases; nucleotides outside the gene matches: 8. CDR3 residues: CASSGEDRGPDTEAFF. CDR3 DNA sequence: TGTGCCAGCAGCGGCGAAGACAGGGGGCCGGACACTGAAGCTTTCTTT. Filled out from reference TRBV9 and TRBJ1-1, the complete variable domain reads DSGVTQTPKHLITATGQRVTLRCSPRSGDLSVYWYQQSLDQGLQFLIQYYNGEERAKGNILERFSAQQFPDLHSELNLSSLELGDSALYFCASSGEDRGPDTEAFFGQGTRLTVV.

CDR3 region: CASSQVPPTGYNHNSPLHF. CDR3 in DNA: TGCGCCAGCAGCCAAGTTCCCCCGACAGGATACAACCATAATTCACCCCTCCACTTT. The V and J genes are TRBV4-3 and TRBJ1-6; D possibly corresponds to TRBD1 (6 bases). V lost 1 base and J lost 5, with 21 bases in between. CDR1 and CDR2 from the germline V gene are LGHNA and YSLEER. The CDR3 has 19 amino acids.

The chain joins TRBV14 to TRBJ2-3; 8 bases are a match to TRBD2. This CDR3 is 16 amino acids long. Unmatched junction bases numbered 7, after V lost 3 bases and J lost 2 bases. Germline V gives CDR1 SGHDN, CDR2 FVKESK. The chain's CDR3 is CASSHLERENTDTQYF. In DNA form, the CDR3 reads TGTGCCAGCAGCCACCTTGAGCGGGAGAACACAGATACGCAGTATTTT.

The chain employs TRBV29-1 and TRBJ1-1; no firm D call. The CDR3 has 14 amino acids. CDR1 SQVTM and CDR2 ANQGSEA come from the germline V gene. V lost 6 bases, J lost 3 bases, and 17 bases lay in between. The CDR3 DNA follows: TGCAGCGTCCGAAACATGTATATGGACACTGAAGCTTTCTTT. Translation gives CSVRNMYMDTEAFF.

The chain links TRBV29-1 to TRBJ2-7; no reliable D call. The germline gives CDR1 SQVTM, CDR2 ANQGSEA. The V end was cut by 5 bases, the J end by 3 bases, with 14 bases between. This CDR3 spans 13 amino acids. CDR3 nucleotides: TGCAGCGTTAAGAGGTCTGGCTACTACGAGCAGTACTTC. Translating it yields CSVKRSGYYEQYF.

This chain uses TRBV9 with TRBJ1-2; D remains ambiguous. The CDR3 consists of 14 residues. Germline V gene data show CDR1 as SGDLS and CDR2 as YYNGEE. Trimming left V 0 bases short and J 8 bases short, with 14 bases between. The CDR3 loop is CASSVVASLGGYTF. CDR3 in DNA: TGTGCCAGCAGCGTAGTCGCCAGTCTAGGAGGCTACACCTTC. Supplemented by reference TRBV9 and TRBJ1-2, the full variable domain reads DSGVTQTPKHLITATGQRVTLRCSPRSGDLSVYWYQQSLDQGLQFLIQYYNGEERAKGNILERFSAQQFPDLHSELNLSSLELGDSALYFCASSVVASLGGYTFGSGTRLTVV.

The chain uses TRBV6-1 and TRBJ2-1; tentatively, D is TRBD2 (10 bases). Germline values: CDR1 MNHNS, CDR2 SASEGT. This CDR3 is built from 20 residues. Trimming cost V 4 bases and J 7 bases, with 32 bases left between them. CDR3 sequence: CASSGDRASGLAAQGNEQFF. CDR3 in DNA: TGTGCCAGCAGTGGGGACAGGGCTTCAGGACTAGCGGCCCAAGGAAATGAGCAGTTCTTC.

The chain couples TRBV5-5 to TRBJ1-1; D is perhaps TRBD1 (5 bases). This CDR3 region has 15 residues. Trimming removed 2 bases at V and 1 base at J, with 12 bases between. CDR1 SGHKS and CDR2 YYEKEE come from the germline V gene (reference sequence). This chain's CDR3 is CASSLLETANTEAFF. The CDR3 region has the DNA TGTGCCAGCAGCTTACTCGAGACAGCGAACACTGAAGCTTTCTTT.

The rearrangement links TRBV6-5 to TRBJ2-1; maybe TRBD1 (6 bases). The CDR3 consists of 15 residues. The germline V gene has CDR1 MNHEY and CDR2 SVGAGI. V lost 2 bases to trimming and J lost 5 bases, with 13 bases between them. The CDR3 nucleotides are TGTGCCAGCAGTTACCACACATACAGGGACAATGAGCAGTTCTTC. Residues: CASSYHTYRDNEQFF.

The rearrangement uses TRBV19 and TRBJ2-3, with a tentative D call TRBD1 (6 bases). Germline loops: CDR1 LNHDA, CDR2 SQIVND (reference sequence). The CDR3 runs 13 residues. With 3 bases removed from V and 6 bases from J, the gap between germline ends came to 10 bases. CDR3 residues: CASSIVQGDTQYF. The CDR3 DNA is TGTGCCAGTAGTATCGTTCAGGGGGATACGCAGTATTTT.

CDR3 amino acids: CASSFLLAALTTAYEQYF. DNA of the CDR3: TGTGCCAGCAGCTTCCTACTAGCGGCCCTAACCACGGCCTACGAGCAGTACTTC. This chain connects TRBV5-4 to TRBJ2-7, with 8 bases lining up with TRBD2. Trimming cost V 2 bases and J 2 bases; bases outside gene matches: 15. The CDR3 runs 18 residues. From germline, CDR1 is SGHNT and CDR2 YYREEE (reference sequence).